This is a list of T cell receptor beta chains from one sample in a study of blood T cell repertoires in COVID-19. Generated by immunoSEQ multiplex PCR, the TCRdb table keeps only in-frame clones and is missing some. The sample has some 64,000 clones; more than 65% are singletons. The sequencing sample was made of peripheral blood. The receptors here all came from a human donor in a cohort sampled during active COVID-19. Each CDR3 is given with its conserved first and last residue. D genes are given only for firm matches. Some rows have no size entry. The others give once, few or many, or a class for an expanded clone.

v_call: TRBV5-1
clone_size: NA
d_call: TRBD1
j_call: TRBJ2-7
cdr3_nt: TGCGCCAGCAGCTGGGGACAGGGGCCCTACGAGCAGTACTTC
cdr3_aa: CASSWGQGPYEQYF

v_call: TRBV28
clone_size: NA
d_call: NA
j_call: TRBJ2-1
cdr3_nt: TGTGCCAGCAGTTTAAGTGGCACAGGAGCCTACAATGAGCAGTTCTTC
cdr3_aa: CASSLSGTGAYNEQFF

v_call: TRBV5-1
clone_size: NA
d_call: NA
j_call: TRBJ2-2
cdr3_nt: TGCGCCAGCAGCTTGATGGGCAACACCGGGGAGCTGTTTTTT
cdr3_aa: CASSLMGNTGELFF

v_call: TRBV18
clone_size: NA
d_call: TRBD1
j_call: TRBJ1-2
cdr3_nt: TGTGCCAGCTCAACAGGACAGGGAGGGGTCTATGGCTACACCTTC
cdr3_aa: CASSTGQGGVYGYTF

v_call: TRBV2
clone_size: NA
d_call: TRBD2
j_call: TRBJ2-1
cdr3_nt: TGTGCCAGCAGTGAAGAGGGAGCGGGGGGGGTCCCATACAATGAGCAGTTCTTC
cdr3_aa: CASSEEGAGGVPYNEQFF

v_call: TRBV30
clone_size: NA
d_call: TRBD1
j_call: TRBJ1-2
cdr3_nt: TGTGCCTGGGAAAGGGGGCTCGGCTACACCTTC
cdr3_aa: CAWERGLGYTF

v_call: TRBV5-1
clone_size: NA
d_call: NA
j_call: TRBJ2-2
cdr3_nt: TGCGCCAGCAGCTCAGGGACATCCCCCACCGGGGAGCTGTTTTTT
cdr3_aa: CASSSGTSPTGELFF

v_call: TRBV12-3/TRBV12-4
clone_size: NA
d_call: NA
j_call: TRBJ1-6
cdr3_nt: TGTGCCAGCAATAAGGGGTACAATTCACCCCTCCACTTT
cdr3_aa: CASNKGYNSPLHF

v_call: TRBV28
clone_size: NA
d_call: TRBD1
j_call: TRBJ2-5
cdr3_nt: TGTGCCAGCAGCAAGCCTCGGACAGGGTCGGGGGAGACCCAGTACTTC
cdr3_aa: CASSKPRTGSGETQYF

v_call: TRBV10-3
clone_size: NA
d_call: TRBD1
j_call: TRBJ2-3
cdr3_nt: TGTGCCATCAGTGCCCCGCCAGGGGGCACTTCAGATACGCAGTATTTT
cdr3_aa: CAISAPPGGTSDTQYF

v_call: TRBV7-3
clone_size: NA
d_call: TRBD2
j_call: TRBJ2-5
cdr3_nt: TGTGCCAGCAGCTCTACCGGGACTAGAGTTGAGACCCAGTACTTC
cdr3_aa: CASSSTGTRVETQYF

v_call: TRBV6-4
clone_size: NA
d_call: NA
j_call: TRBJ1-2
cdr3_nt: TGTGCCAGCAGTGACCAACCCCGGACAGATGTCTATGGCTACACCTTC
cdr3_aa: CASSDQPRTDVYGYTF

v_call: TRBV2
clone_size: NA
d_call: NA
j_call: TRBJ2-3
cdr3_nt: TGTGCCAGCAGTGATGTAACAGATACGCAGTATTTT
cdr3_aa: CASSDVTDTQYF

v_call: TRBV15
clone_size: NA
d_call: TRBD2
j_call: TRBJ2-7
cdr3_nt: TGTGCCACCAGCAGAGAAGCGGGGTGGATGTACGAGCAGTACTTC
cdr3_aa: CATSREAGWMYEQYF

v_call: TRBV6-5
clone_size: NA
d_call: TRBD1
j_call: TRBJ2-7
cdr3_nt: TGTGCCAGCAGCAGGGACAGGGAATGGAGCGAGCAGTACTTC
cdr3_aa: CASSRDREWSEQYF

v_call: TRBV18
clone_size: NA
d_call: TRBD1
j_call: TRBJ1-1
cdr3_nt: TGTGCCAGCTCACCTATAGGGACAGGGGGCGACACTGAAGCTTTCTTT
cdr3_aa: CASSPIGTGGDTEAFF

v_call: TRBV30
clone_size: NA
d_call: NA
j_call: TRBJ1-1
cdr3_nt: TGTGCCTGGTCAACAGACATGAACACTGAAGCTTTCTTT
cdr3_aa: CAWSTDMNTEAFF

v_call: TRBV6-5
clone_size: NA
d_call: NA
j_call: TRBJ2-3
cdr3_nt: TGTGCCAGCACCCCGCCGGCAGATACGCAGTATTTT
cdr3_aa: CASTPPADTQYF

v_call: TRBV7-2
clone_size: NA
d_call: NA
j_call: TRBJ2-7
cdr3_nt: TGTGCCAGCAGCTTTCGCCGCGGGGCCCAGGGTCACGAGCAGTACTTC
cdr3_aa: CASSFRRGAQGHEQYF

v_call: TRBV7-8
clone_size: few
d_call: NA
j_call: TRBJ2-5
cdr3_nt: TGTGCCAGCAGCCCGTACCAAGAGACCCAGTACTTC
cdr3_aa: CASSPYQETQYF

v_call: TRBV15
clone_size: NA
d_call: TRBD1
j_call: TRBJ2-6
cdr3_nt: TGTGCCACCAGCAGAGATTTTAGACAGGGGGCGCCCCGGGGGGCCAACGTCCTGACTTTC
cdr3_aa: CATSRDFRQGAPRGANVLTF

v_call: TRBV30
clone_size: NA
d_call: NA
j_call: TRBJ1-5
cdr3_nt: TGTGCCTGGAGTCTTCCAGGGAACAATCAGCCCCAGCATTTT
cdr3_aa: CAWSLPGNNQPQHF

v_call: TRBV6-2/TRBV6-3
clone_size: NA
d_call: TRBD2
j_call: TRBJ2-1
cdr3_nt: TGTGCCAGCAGCGATAGCGGGGGGTTCTACAATGAGCAGTTCTTC
cdr3_aa: CASSDSGGFYNEQFF

v_call: TRBV5-6
clone_size: once
d_call: NA
j_call: TRBJ2-7
cdr3_nt: TGTGCCAGCAGCACGGCCTACGAGCAGTACTTC
cdr3_aa: CASSTAYEQYF

v_call: TRBV2
clone_size: few
d_call: NA
j_call: TRBJ2-1
cdr3_nt: TGTGCCAGCAGTGAATTCTCCGAGCAGTTCTTC
cdr3_aa: CASSEFSEQFF

v_call: TRBV6-1
clone_size: NA
d_call: NA
j_call: TRBJ2-2
cdr3_nt: TGTGCCAGCAACCTACTAGGGAACACCGGGGAGCTGTTTTTT
cdr3_aa: CASNLLGNTGELFF

v_call: TRBV19
clone_size: NA
d_call: NA
j_call: TRBJ1-6
cdr3_nt: TGTGCCAGTAGTATAGCAGGTTATAATTCACCCCTCCACTTT
cdr3_aa: CASSIAGYNSPLHF

v_call: TRBV7-3
clone_size: NA
d_call: TRBD1
j_call: TRBJ2-6
cdr3_nt: TGTGCCAGCAGCAGGGGACAGCAAAGCTCTGGGGCCAACGTCCTGACTTTC
cdr3_aa: CASSRGQQSSGANVLTF

v_call: TRBV4-1
clone_size: NA
d_call: TRBD1
j_call: TRBJ1-2
cdr3_nt: TGCGCCAGCAGCCACGGAGACAGGGGGGGCTATGGCTACACCTTC
cdr3_aa: CASSHGDRGGYGYTF

v_call: TRBV30
clone_size: NA
d_call: NA
j_call: TRBJ1-6
cdr3_nt: TGTGCCTGGAATAGTCAGGGCAATTCACCCCTCCACTTT
cdr3_aa: CAWNSQGNSPLHF

v_call: TRBV5-6
clone_size: NA
d_call: TRBD1
j_call: TRBJ1-6
cdr3_nt: TGTGCCAGCAGCAACGGGGGACAGGGACAAAATTCACCCCTCCACTTT
cdr3_aa: CASSNGGQGQNSPLHF

v_call: TRBV18
clone_size: NA
d_call: TRBD2
j_call: TRBJ2-1
cdr3_nt: TGTGCCAGCTCACCGGGACTAGGCTCCTACAATGAGCAGTTCTTC
cdr3_aa: CASSPGLGSYNEQFF

v_call: TRBV19
clone_size: NA
d_call: TRBD1
j_call: TRBJ2-2
cdr3_nt: TGTGCCAGTAGTACAGAGACAGGGTCAACCGGGGAGCTGTTTTTT
cdr3_aa: CASSTETGSTGELFF

v_call: TRBV7-9
clone_size: NA
d_call: NA
j_call: TRBJ2-4
cdr3_nt: TGTGCCAGCAGGAACCTAGCTTCTGAAACCAAAAACATTCAGTACTTC
cdr3_aa: CASRNLASETKNIQYF

v_call: TRBV7-2
clone_size: NA
d_call: NA
j_call: TRBJ2-1
cdr3_nt: TGTGCCAGCAGCTTAGCGGGGGGAACCTACAATGAGCAGTTCTTC
cdr3_aa: CASSLAGGTYNEQFF

v_call: TRBV12-3/TRBV12-4
clone_size: NA
d_call: TRBD2
j_call: TRBJ2-5
cdr3_nt: TGTGCCAGCACCCTTAGCGGGGAAGAGACCCAGTACTTC
cdr3_aa: CASTLSGEETQYF

v_call: TRBV11-2
clone_size: once
d_call: NA
j_call: TRBJ2-5
cdr3_nt: TGTGCCAGCAGCCCAGCCGGTTTTGGGGGCTCGGAGACCCAGTACTTC
cdr3_aa: CASSPAGFGGSETQYF

v_call: TRBV24-1
clone_size: NA
d_call: NA
j_call: TRBJ2-2
cdr3_nt: TGTGCCACCAGTGATCCCCTTGGGGAGCTGTTTTTT
cdr3_aa: CATSDPLGELFF

v_call: TRBV3-1/TRBV3-2
clone_size: NA
d_call: NA
j_call: TRBJ1-5
cdr3_nt: TGTGCCAGCAGCCAACAAAAACCGGGACAATTCAATCAGCCCCAGCATTTT
cdr3_aa: CASSQQKPGQFNQPQHF

v_call: TRBV11-3
clone_size: NA
d_call: NA
j_call: TRBJ1-2
cdr3_nt: TGTGCCAGCAGCTTAGATCCAACGGGGGATGGCTACACCTTC
cdr3_aa: CASSLDPTGDGYTF

v_call: TRBV30
clone_size: NA
d_call: NA
j_call: TRBJ1-1
cdr3_nt: TGTGCCTGGTGGCAGAACACTGAAGCTTTCTTT
cdr3_aa: CAWWQNTEAFF

v_call: TRBV5-4
clone_size: NA
d_call: NA
j_call: TRBJ2-3
cdr3_nt: TGTGCCAGCAGCTCTGGCGGGGGCATTAGGACAGATACGCAGTATTTT
cdr3_aa: CASSSGGGIRTDTQYF

v_call: TRBV4-2
clone_size: NA
d_call: NA
j_call: TRBJ1-1
cdr3_nt: TGTGCCAGCAGCCAAGAGGGTCAGGGCCCTACTGAAGCTTTCTTT
cdr3_aa: CASSQEGQGPTEAFF

v_call: TRBV7-9
clone_size: NA
d_call: TRBD1
j_call: TRBJ2-1
cdr3_nt: TGTGCCAGCAGCTCGTCACAGGGGGCGAATGAGCAGTTCTTC
cdr3_aa: CASSSSQGANEQFF

v_call: TRBV3-1/TRBV3-2
clone_size: NA
d_call: NA
j_call: TRBJ2-5
cdr3_nt: TGTGCCAGCAGCCAAGATATCGGGGGTTTCTTGGAGACCCAGTACTTC
cdr3_aa: CASSQDIGGFLETQYF

v_call: TRBV4-2
clone_size: NA
d_call: TRBD2
j_call: TRBJ2-3
cdr3_nt: TGTGCCAGCAGGAAAAGCGGGGGCCTTAAAGAAGATACGCAGTATTTT
cdr3_aa: CASRKSGGLKEDTQYF

v_call: TRBV30
clone_size: few
d_call: NA
j_call: TRBJ1-2
cdr3_nt: TGTGCCCGCGGACAGCTGGGCGGCTACACCTTC
cdr3_aa: CARGQLGGYTF

v_call: TRBV19
clone_size: once
d_call: NA
j_call: TRBJ2-5
cdr3_nt: TGTGCCAGTAGTATTGGGAGAGCGGAGACCCAGTACTTC
cdr3_aa: CASSIGRAETQYF

v_call: TRBV4-2
clone_size: few
d_call: NA
j_call: TRBJ1-5
cdr3_nt: TGTGCCAGCAGCCAAGAGGCGGGCAATAGCAATCAGCCCCAGCATTTT
cdr3_aa: CASSQEAGNSNQPQHF

v_call: TRBV6-5
clone_size: few
d_call: TRBD1
j_call: TRBJ2-7
cdr3_nt: TGTGCCAGCAGTTTAGACAGGGTGGTCCACGAGCAGTACTTC
cdr3_aa: CASSLDRVVHEQYF

v_call: TRBV21-1
clone_size: few
d_call: NA
j_call: TRBJ1-5
cdr3_nt: TGTGCCAGCAGCAAAGTTGGGGGGGCAAAGGGCAATCAGCCCCAGCATTTT
cdr3_aa: CASSKVGGAKGNQPQHF

v_call: TRBV5-1
clone_size: NA
d_call: TRBD1
j_call: TRBJ1-2
cdr3_nt: TGCGCCAGCAGCTCCCCAGGGGGCGCGGAAGGCTACACCTTC
cdr3_aa: CASSSPGGAEGYTF

v_call: TRBV2
clone_size: NA
d_call: TRBD1
j_call: TRBJ2-7
cdr3_nt: TGTGCCAGCAGTGAGTGGCAGGGGGTAAGCGAGCAGTACTTC
cdr3_aa: CASSEWQGVSEQYF

v_call: TRBV9
clone_size: once
d_call: NA
j_call: TRBJ2-3
cdr3_nt: TGTGCCAGCAGCGGGGGGGTAGGGCCAAACACAGATACGCAGTATTTT
cdr3_aa: CASSGGVGPNTDTQYF

v_call: TRBV28
clone_size: NA
d_call: NA
j_call: TRBJ2-7
cdr3_nt: TGTGCCAGCACTAGGAGGGGCCCCTACGAGCAGTACTTC
cdr3_aa: CASTRRGPYEQYF

v_call: TRBV3-1/TRBV3-2
clone_size: NA
d_call: NA
j_call: TRBJ1-5
cdr3_nt: TGTGCCAGCAGCCAAGGCAGGGCAAATCAGCCCCAGCATTTT
cdr3_aa: CASSQGRANQPQHF

v_call: TRBV2
clone_size: NA
d_call: TRBD1
j_call: TRBJ2-3
cdr3_nt: TGTGCCAGCAGTGATGTCGCGGCAGGGGGCCCCGCAGATACGCAGTATTTT
cdr3_aa: CASSDVAAGGPADTQYF